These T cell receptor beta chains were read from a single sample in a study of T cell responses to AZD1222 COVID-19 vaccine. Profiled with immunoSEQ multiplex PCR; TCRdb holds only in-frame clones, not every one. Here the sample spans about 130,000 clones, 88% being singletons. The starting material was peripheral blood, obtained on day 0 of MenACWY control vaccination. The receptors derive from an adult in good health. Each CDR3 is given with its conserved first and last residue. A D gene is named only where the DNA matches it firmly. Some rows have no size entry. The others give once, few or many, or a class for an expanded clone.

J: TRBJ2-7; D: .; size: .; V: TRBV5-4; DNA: TGTGCCAGCAGCGGGGGACTGGCCTACGAGCAGTACTTC; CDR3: CASSGGLAYEQYF
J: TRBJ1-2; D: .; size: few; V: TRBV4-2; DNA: TGTGCCAGCAGCCAAGCCACAGGGAAGGGCTATGGCTACACCTTC; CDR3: CASSQATGKGYGYTF
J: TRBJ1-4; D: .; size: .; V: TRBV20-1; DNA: TGCAGTGCTAGAGATGAAAAACTGTTTTTT; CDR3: CSARDEKLFF
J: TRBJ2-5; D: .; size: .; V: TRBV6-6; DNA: TGTGCCAGCAGTTACGACACAGGCTTGAGGGAGACCCAGTACTTC; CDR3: CASSYDTGLRETQYF
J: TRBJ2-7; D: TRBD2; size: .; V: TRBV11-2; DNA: TGTGCCAGCAGCTCACTAGCGGGTCCAGCCTACGAGCAGTACTTC; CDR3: CASSSLAGPAYEQYF
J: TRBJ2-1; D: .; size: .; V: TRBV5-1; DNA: TGCGCCAGCAGCTTGGCCATCGCGGCTAACAATGAGCAGTTCTTC; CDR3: CASSLAIAANNEQFF
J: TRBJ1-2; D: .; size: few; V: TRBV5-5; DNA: TGTGCCAGCAGCTTGAGGCCCTCCTATGGCTACACCTTC; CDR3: CASSLRPSYGYTF
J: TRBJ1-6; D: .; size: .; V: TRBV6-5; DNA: TGTGCCAGCAGTTCTACTAATTCACCCCTCCACTTT; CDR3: CASSSTNSPLHF
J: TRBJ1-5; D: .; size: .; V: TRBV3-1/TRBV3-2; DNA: TGTGCCAGCACCGTACGGGATAATGGCAATCAGCCCCAGCATTTT; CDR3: CASTVRDNGNQPQHF
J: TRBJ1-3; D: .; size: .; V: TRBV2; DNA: TGTGCCAGCAGCGAGGGCCCCGGAAACACCATATATTTT; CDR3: CASSEGPGNTIYF
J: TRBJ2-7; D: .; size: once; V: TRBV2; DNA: TGTGCCAGCATTACGGGGCAGGGGTTCTCCGAGCAGTACTTC; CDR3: CASITGQGFSEQYF
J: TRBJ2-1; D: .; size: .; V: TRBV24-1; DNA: TGTGCCACCAGTGATTTTAGCGGTAGCTCCTACAATGAGCAGTTCTTC; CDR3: CATSDFSGSSYNEQFF
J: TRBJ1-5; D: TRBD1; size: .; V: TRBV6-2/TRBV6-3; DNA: TGTGCCAGCAGTGACAGGGACCATCAGCCCCAGCATTTT; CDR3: CASSDRDHQPQHF
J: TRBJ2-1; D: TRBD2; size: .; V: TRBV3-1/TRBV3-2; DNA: TGTGCCACCTCCAGGGAGGGGCTTAGGGACAATGAGCAGTTCTTC; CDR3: CATSREGLRDNEQFF
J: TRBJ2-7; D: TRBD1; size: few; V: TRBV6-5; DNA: TGTGCCACCGGACAGGGAGTGCATTACGAGCAGTACTTC; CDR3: CATGQGVHYEQYF
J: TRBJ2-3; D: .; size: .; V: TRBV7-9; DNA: TGTGCCAGCACGCCACAGGGCTTGGCTAGCAGGCCGCATTTT; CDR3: CASTPQGLASRPHF
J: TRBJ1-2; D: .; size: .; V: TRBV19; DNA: TGTGCCAGTACCCAGGAAAACTATGGCTACACCTTC; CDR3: CASTQENYGYTF
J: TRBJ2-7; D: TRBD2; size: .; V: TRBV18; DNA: TGTGCCAGCTCACCCCGGACTAGCGGCCACTACGAGCAGTACTTC; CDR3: CASSPRTSGHYEQYF
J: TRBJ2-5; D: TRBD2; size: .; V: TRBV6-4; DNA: TGTGCCAGCCTTGGACCTCCGGGGGGTATGACCCAGTACTTC; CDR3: CASLGPPGGMTQYF
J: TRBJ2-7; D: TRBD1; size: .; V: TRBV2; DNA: TGTGCCAGCGGATATCCCGGGACAGTCTCCTACGAGCAGTACTTC; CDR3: CASGYPGTVSYEQYF
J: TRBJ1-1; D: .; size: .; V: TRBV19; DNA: TGTGCCAGTAGTATCCACGGGGGTGCGAACACTGAAGCTTTCTTT; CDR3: CASSIHGGANTEAFF
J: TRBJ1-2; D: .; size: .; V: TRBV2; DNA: TGTGCCAGCAGTGAATCCGGGGCGTTCTATGGCTACACCTTC; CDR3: CASSESGAFYGYTF
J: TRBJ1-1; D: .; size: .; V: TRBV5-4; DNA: TGTGCCAGCAGCTCGCTTCCTTTAGGTGGGACGAACACTGAAGCTTTCTTT; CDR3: CASSSLPLGGTNTEAFF
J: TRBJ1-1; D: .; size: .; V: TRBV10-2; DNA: TGCGCCAGCAGTACAGGGAATCGGTACACTGAAGCTTTCTTT; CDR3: CASSTGNRYTEAFF
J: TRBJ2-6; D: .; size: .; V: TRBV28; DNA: TGTGCAGTCCAGCAGGCCCCCGGGGCCAACGTCCTGACTTTC; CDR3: CAVQQAPGANVLTF
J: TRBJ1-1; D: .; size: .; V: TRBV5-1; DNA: TGCGCCAGCAGACCCGGTTTGGCTGAAGCTTTCTTT; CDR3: CASRPGLAEAFF
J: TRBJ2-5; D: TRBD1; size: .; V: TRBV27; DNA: TGTGCCAGCAGGACAGGGGGCGAGACCCAGTACTTC; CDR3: CASRTGGETQYF
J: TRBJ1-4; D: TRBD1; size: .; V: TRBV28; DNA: TGTGCCAGCAGCCTCAGGGGGGCCCGTGAAAAACTGTTTTTT; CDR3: CASSLRGAREKLFF
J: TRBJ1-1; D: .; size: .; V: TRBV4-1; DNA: TGCGCCAGCAGCCCTGGGGGTATTACTGAAGCTTTCTTT; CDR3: CASSPGGITEAFF
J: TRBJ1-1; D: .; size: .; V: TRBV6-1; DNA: TGTGCCAGCAGTGATCGGCCGTCTAGGAACACTGAAGCTTTCTTT; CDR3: CASSDRPSRNTEAFF
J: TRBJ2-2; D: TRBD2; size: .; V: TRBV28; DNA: TGTGCCAGCGAAATCGGACTAGCGGGATTGTCCGGGGAGCTGTTTTTT; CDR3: CASEIGLAGLSGELFF
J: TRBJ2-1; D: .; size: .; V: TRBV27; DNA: TGTGCCAGCAGTTTCCCAGGAGTTCGGGGCGATGAGCAGTTCTTC; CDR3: CASSFPGVRGDEQFF
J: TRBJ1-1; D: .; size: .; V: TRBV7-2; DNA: TGTGCCAGCAGGACAACCGGGCCTCGGCTCACTGAAGCTTTCTTT; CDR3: CASRTTGPRLTEAFF
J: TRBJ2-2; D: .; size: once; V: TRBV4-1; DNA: TGCGCCAGCAGCCACTCGTTTTTGTCGGTCGACACCGGGGAGCTGTTTTTT; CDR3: CASSHSFLSVDTGELFF
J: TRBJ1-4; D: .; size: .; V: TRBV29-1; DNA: TGCAGCGTAGGGATGAAGGGAGGCGAAAAACTGTTTTTT; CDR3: CSVGMKGGEKLFF
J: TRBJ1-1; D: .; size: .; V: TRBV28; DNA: TGTGCCAGCAGTTTTGCCGGGGGCTGGGGCACTGAAGCTTTCTTT; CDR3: CASSFAGGWGTEAFF
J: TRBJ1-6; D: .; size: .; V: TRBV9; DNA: TGTGCCAGCAGCGGGGTCCAGGGAGCTTCACCCCTCCACTTT; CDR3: CASSGVQGASPLHF
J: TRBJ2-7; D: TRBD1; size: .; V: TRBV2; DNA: TGTGCCAGCAGTAGAACAGGGGCAGTCCCCTACGAGCAGTACTTC; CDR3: CASSRTGAVPYEQYF
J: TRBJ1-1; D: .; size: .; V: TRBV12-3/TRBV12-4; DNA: TGTGCCAGCAGTATTAAGAACACTGAAGCTTTCTTT; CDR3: CASSIKNTEAFF
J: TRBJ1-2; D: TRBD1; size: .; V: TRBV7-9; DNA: TGTGCCAGCAGCTTGGGACAGGGGGCGAGGGGCTACACCTTC; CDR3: CASSLGQGARGYTF
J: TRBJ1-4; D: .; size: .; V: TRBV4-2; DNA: TGTGCCAGCAGGGCAGGAGGTAATGAAAAACTGTTTTTT; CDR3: CASRAGGNEKLFF
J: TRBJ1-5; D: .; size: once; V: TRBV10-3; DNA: TGTGCCAGCCCCGAGCAGCCCCAGCATTTT; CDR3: CASPEQPQHF
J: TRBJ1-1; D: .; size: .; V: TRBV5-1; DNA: TGCGCCAGCAGTCCTGTTTTCGGGATGAACACTGAAGCTTTCTTT; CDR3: CASSPVFGMNTEAFF
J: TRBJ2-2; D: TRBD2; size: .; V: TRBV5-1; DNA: TGCGCCAGCAGCGAGGGACTAGCTCCCGGGGAGCTGTTTTTT; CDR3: CASSEGLAPGELFF